Each of the 16 T cell receptor beta chains below was sequenced from the same sample in a study of blood T cell repertoires in COVID-19. Generated by immunoSEQ multiplex PCR, the TCRdb table keeps only in-frame clones and is missing some. The sample includes 180,000 or so clones, 80% to 90% seen only once; the top ten take around 8.2%. Sequencing was performed on peripheral blood. The receptors derive from a man in his 60s with acute or convalescent COVID-19.

This chain links TRBV5-1 with TRBJ2-3, with D unclear. The CDR3 extends over 11 amino acids. CDR1 and CDR2 (germline): SGHRS, YFSETQ. V was cut by 4 bases and J by 5 bases, with 5 bases left in between. CDR3 residues: CASSRRDTQYF. CDR3 sequence (DNA): TGCGCCAGCAGCCGGAGAGATACGCAGTATTTT.

The chain is built from TRBV6-2 or TRBV6-3 and TRBJ2-7, with unresolved D. Germline V gives CDR1 MNHEY, CDR2 SVGEGT. The CDR3 has 11 residues. Trimming pared 6 bases from V and 6 bases from J, leaving 9 bases between. CDR3 DNA sequence: TGTGCCAGCAGCCAAACATTCGAGCAGTACTTC. It translates to CASSQTFEQYF.

The chain combines TRBV7-9 with TRBJ1-2; 9 bases map to TRBD1. Trimming removed 6 bases from V and 4 bases from J; junction bases left unmatched: 3. CDR1 is SEHNR and CDR2 is FQNEAQ in the germline V gene (reference sequence). The CDR3 contains 13 residues. The CDR3 nucleotides read TGTGCCAGCAGTAACAGGGGGCCCTATGGCTACACCTTC. Protein sequence: CASSNRGPYGYTF.

V gene TRBV28 combines with J gene TRBJ2-7; TRBD2 agrees at 9 bases. V was pared by 4 bases and J by 0 bases, with 10 bases of the junction left unmatched. Germline V gene sequence: CDR1 MDHEN, CDR2 SYDVKM. The CDR3 loop spans 17 amino acids. CDR3 coding DNA: TGTGCCAGCAGTTCATTACTAGCGGGTGATGACTCCTACGAGCAGTACTTC. Translated, it gives CASSSLLAGDDSYEQYF.

The V call is TRBV5-1, the J call TRBJ2-7; 14 positions match TRBD2. The trim removed 3 bases at V and 5 bases at J, leaving 10 bases unmatched. CDR1 is SGHRS, CDR2 YFSETQ, per germline. The CDR3 runs to 17 residues. CDR3: CASSYVRLAGGMDEQYF. The CDR3 DNA reads TGCGCCAGCAGCTATGTCCGACTAGCGGGGGGGATGGACGAGCAGTACTTC.

V is TRBV13 and J is TRBJ1-1; tentatively, D is TRBD1 (6 bases). Trimming removed 4 bases from V and 5 bases from J, with 11 bases in between. This CDR3 spans 13 amino acids. CDR1 PRHDT and CDR2 FYEKMQ come from the germline V gene (reference sequence). This CDR3 reads CASSSTGRTEAFF. The DNA of the CDR3 is TGTGCCAGCAGCTCAACAGGGCGGACTGAAGCTTTCTTT.

This chain connects TRBV7-2 to TRBJ1-1, with 10 positions matching TRBD1. Germline V gene sequence: CDR1 SGHTA, CDR2 FQGNSA. Trimming took 5 bases from V and 3 from J; bases not matched to a gene: 3. The CDR3 sequence is 14 residues long. Here the CDR3 reads CASSAGQGYTEAFF. CDR3 nucleotides: TGTGCCAGCAGCGCGGGACAGGGGTACACTGAAGCTTTCTTT.

The gene calls are TRBV6-6 and TRBJ1-1; D may be TRBD1 (5 bases). The length of the CDR3 is 16 residues. Looked up from germline, CDR1 is MNHNY and CDR2 is SVGAGI (reference sequence). Trimming left V 0 bases short and J 4 bases short, with 15 bases between. The CDR3 DNA is TGTGCCAGCAGTTACTCGACAGATCTTCACGTCACTGAAGCTTTCTTT. It translates to CASSYSTDLHVTEAFF.

This clone was detected only once. V and J are TRBV5-1 and TRBJ1-3, with unresolved D. V lost 2 bases and J 0 bases, leaving 9 bases between the germline ends. This CDR3 has 15 residues. The germline gives CDR1 SGHRS, CDR2 YFSETQ. Written as DNA, the CDR3 is TGCGCCAGCAGCTTAGACACCAACTCTGGAAACACCATATATTTT. Residues: CASSLDTNSGNTIYF.

The chain is built from TRBV2 and TRBJ1-5; the match to TRBD1 covers 8 bases. The V and J ends lost 0 bases and 6 bases, in that order; junction bases with no gene match: 4. Germline CDR1 is SNHLY and CDR2 is FYNNEI. The CDR3 length is 15 residues. The CDR3 region is CASSEARTGIQPQHF. CDR3 DNA sequence: TGTGCCAGCAGTGAAGCACGGACAGGGATTCAGCCCCAGCATTTT.

CDR3 residues: CASSSLGGPRGGLAGADTQYF. CDR3 nucleotide sequence: TGTGCCAGCAGCTCCCTCGGGGGGCCCAGAGGTGGTCTAGCGGGGGCAGATACGCAGTATTTT. The V and J genes are TRBV7-3 and TRBJ2-3; 10 bases are a match to TRBD2. With V trimmed by 4 bases and J by 4 bases, 23 bases remained unmatched. Germline-derived CDR1 and CDR2 are SGHTA and FQGTGA. The CDR3 has 21 residues.

The chain employs TRBV5-1 and TRBJ2-3, with D maybe TRBD2 (5 bases). Trimming took 4 bases from V and 2 from J, leaving 11 bases between them. The CDR3 contains 14 residues. Per germline, CDR1 SGHRS and CDR2 YFSETQ. CDR3 sequence (DNA): TGCGCCAGCAGCATAGACGGGGACACAGATACGCAGTATTTT. This encodes CASSIDGDTDTQYF. Variable domain in full (rest from reference TRBV5-1 and TRBJ2-3): KAGVTQTPRYLIKTRGQQVTLSCSPISGHRSVSWYQQTPGQGLQFLFEYFSETQRNKGNFPGRFSGRQFSNSRSEMNVSTLELGDSALYLCASSIDGDTDTQYFGPGTRLTVL.

This clone appeared once. This sequence joins TRBV18 and TRBJ1-2; TRBD1 is a possible D gene (5 bases). V lost 5 bases and J 4 bases, leaving 17 bases between the germline ends. This CDR3 is built from 15 residues. Germline CDR1 is KGHSH and CDR2 is LQKENI. CDR3 in DNA: TGTGCCAGCTCAGTAACAGGTGACGTTCGCTATGGCTACACCTTC. It is translated as CASSVTGDVRYGYTF.

The chain employs TRBV6-1 and TRBJ1-6; D remains unclear. V lost 0 bases and J lost 8, with 8 bases in between. This CDR3 contains 14 residues. Germline CDR1 is MNHNS and CDR2 is SASEGT. The CDR3 nucleotides read TGTGCCAGCAGTGAAGCCTGGTACTATTCACCCCTCCACTTT. Translation gives CASSEAWYYSPLHF.

The chain uses TRBV9 and TRBJ2-2, with TRBD1 matching 10 bases. The CDR3 sequence is 17 residues long. Germline CDR1 reads SGDLS; CDR2 reads YYNGEE. V gave up 4 bases and J gave up 4 bases; unmatched junction bases: 10. CDR3 DNA: TGTGCCAGCAGCAAGACAGGGGGCCGCGGGGGCACCGGGGAGCTGTTTTTT. Protein: CASSKTGGRGGTGELFF. Looking up the rest from reference TRBV9 and TRBJ2-2 gives the full variable domain: DSGVTQTPKHLITATGQRVTLRCSPRSGDLSVYWYQQSLDQGLQFLIQYYNGEERAKGNILERFSAQQFPDLHSELNLSSLELGDSALYFCASSKTGGRGGTGELFFGEGSRLTVL.

This clone was counted a single time. The chain carries TRBV5-1 and TRBJ1-1, with TRBD1 matching over 9 bases. This CDR3 region has 16 residues. The J segment lost 0 bases and the V segment lost 5 bases, leaving 8 bases of the junction unmatched. Germline-derived CDR1 and CDR2 are SGHRS and YFSETQ. In nucleotides, the CDR3 is TGCGCCAGCAGTTCGGACAGGGGTGGTGTGAACACTGAAGCTTTCTTT. It specifies CASSSDRGGVNTEAFF.